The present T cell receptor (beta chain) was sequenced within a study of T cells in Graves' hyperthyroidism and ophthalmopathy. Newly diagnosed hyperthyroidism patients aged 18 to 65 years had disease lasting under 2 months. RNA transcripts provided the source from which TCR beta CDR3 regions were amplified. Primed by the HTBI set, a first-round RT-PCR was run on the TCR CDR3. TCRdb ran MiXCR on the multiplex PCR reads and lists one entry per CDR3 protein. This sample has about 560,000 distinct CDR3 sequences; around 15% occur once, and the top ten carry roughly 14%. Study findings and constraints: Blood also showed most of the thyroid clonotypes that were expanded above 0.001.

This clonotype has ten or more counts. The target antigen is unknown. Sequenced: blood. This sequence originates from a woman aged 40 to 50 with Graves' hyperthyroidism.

The CDR3 DNA follows: TGTGCCAGCAAAAGACAGGGGACTGAAGCTTTCTTT. Translation: CASKRQGTEAFF. The rearrangement links TRBV2 to TRBJ1-1; 8 positions agree with TRBD1. From germline, CDR1 is SNHLY and CDR2 FYNNEI. The CDR3 is 12 residues long. Trimming took 7 bases from V and 5 from J; bases not matched to a gene: 3.